Presented here are 18 T cell receptor beta chains from one specimen sequenced in a study of blood T cell repertoires in COVID-19. Profiling relied on immunoSEQ multiplex PCR, and the TCRdb table lists in-frame clones only, not all of them. The data show 250,000 to 300,000 clones, 70% to 90% seen once. Sequencing was carried out using peripheral blood. The receptors here all came from a woman in her fifties or sixties with acute or convalescent COVID-19.

The chain joins TRBV28 to TRBJ2-1; the D is unclear. Germline CDR1 and CDR2: MDHEN and SYDVKM. The CDR3 totals 13 residues. The V end lost 6 bases, the J end lost 4 bases, and 10 bases lay between the germline ends. The CDR3, as DNA: TGTGCCAGCAGCGCGTCAGGTTACAATGAGCAGTTCTTC. This encodes CASSASGYNEQFF. The full variable domain, in which reference TRBV28 and TRBJ2-1 provide the parts outside the CDR3, is DVKVTQSSRYLVKRTGEKVFLECVQDMDHENMFWYRQDPGLGLRLIYFSYDVKMKEKGDIPEGYSVSREKKERFSLILESASTNQTSMYLCASSASGYNEQFFGPGTRLTVL.

The chain couples TRBV4-2 to TRBJ1-2; D remains ambiguous. CDR3 length: 15 residues. V gave up 1 base and J gave up 10 bases, with 19 bases separating them. Germline V gene sequence: CDR1 LGHNA, CDR2 YNFKEQ. The chain's CDR3 is CASSQALEGSGDYTF. CDR3 DNA: TGTGCCAGCAGCCAAGCCCTCGAGGGCAGCGGGGACTACACCTTC.

J is TRBJ2-1 and V is TRBV24-1, with 16 bases lining up with TRBD2. The CDR3 extends over 17 amino acids. Germline assignment: CDR1 KGHDR and CDR2 SFDVKD. V lost 9 bases to trimming and J lost 2 bases; unmatched junction nucleotides: 6. The CDR3 reads CATQGGTSGRAYNEQFF. As DNA, the CDR3 is TGTGCCACCCAGGGGGGGACTAGCGGGAGGGCCTACAATGAGCAGTTCTTC.

The chain carries TRBV5-1 and TRBJ2-3; perhaps TRBD1 as D (6 bases). Germline V CDR1 and CDR2: SGHRS, YFSETQ. The CDR3 is 16 residues long. The V and J ends lost 0 bases and 1 base respectively, with 12 bases between them. The chain's CDR3 is CASSLVGGWGTDTQYF. The CDR3 DNA reads as TGCGCCAGCAGCTTGGTAGGGGGTTGGGGCACAGATACGCAGTATTTT.

This clone appeared a single time. The chain is built from TRBV5-4 and TRBJ2-3; TRBD2 matches at 7 bases. Per the germline V gene, CDR1 is SGHNT and CDR2 is YYREEE (reference sequence). CDR3 length: 14 residues. With V trimmed by 4 bases and J by 4 bases, 6 bases remained unmatched. CDR3 coding DNA: TGTGCCAGCAGCCTGGGGAGGGCACCAGATACGCAGTATTTT. Translating it yields CASSLGRAPDTQYF.

The CDR3 is CATSRDNRQYGYTF. The CDR3 nucleotides read TGTGCCACCAGCAGAGATAACAGACAGTATGGCTACACCTTC. The chain recombines TRBV15 with TRBJ1-2; TRBD1 is a possible D gene (5 bases). Trimming pared 0 bases from V and 5 bases from J, leaving 10 bases between. Germline CDR1 and CDR2: LNHNV and YYDKDF (reference sequence). The CDR3 runs to 14 residues.

This chain connects TRBV5-8 to TRBJ2-5; 7 bases are a match to TRBD1. CDR3 length equals 13 residues. The V gene's germline CDR1 is SGHTS and CDR2 YDEGEE. Trimming cost V 4 bases and J 5 bases; bases outside gene matches: 5. CDR3 coding DNA: TGTGCCAGCAGCCCGAGGGGGCTGGAGACCCAGTACTTC. It encodes CASSPRGLETQYF.

This sequence joins TRBV5-8 and TRBJ2-5; D not resolved. With 2 bases removed from V and 4 bases from J, the gap between germline ends came to 9 bases. CDR1 SGHTS and CDR2 YDEGEE come from the germline V gene. The CDR3 sequence is 13 residues long. The CDR3 nucleotides are TGTGCCAGCAGCTTCCCCACCGGAGAGACCCAGTACTTC. Encoded protein: CASSFPTGETQYF.

The rearrangement uses TRBV5-1 and TRBJ1-5; TRBD1 matches at 7 bases. CDR3 length equals 18 residues. Trimming at V came to 0 bases and at J to 3 bases, leaving 12 bases not matched to a gene. The germline CDR1 and CDR2 sequences are SGHRS and YFSETQ. The CDR3 region is CASSLGVPGQSSNQPQHF. The CDR3 coding sequence is TGCGCCAGCAGCTTGGGAGTTCCGGGACAGTCCTCCAATCAGCCCCAGCATTTT.

This rearrangement joins TRBV7-6 to TRBJ1-6; D remains unclear. The CDR3 spans 14 residues. Per the germline V gene, CDR1 is SGHVS and CDR2 is FNYEAQ. V gave up 0 bases and J gave up 9 bases, with 9 bases separating them. The DNA of the CDR3 is TGTGCCAGCAGCTTAGCTAGTTTGAGTTCACCCCTCCACTTT. Its translation: CASSLASLSSPLHF.

The V and J genes are TRBV10-3 and TRBJ1-1; D perhaps matches TRBD1 (6 bases). With 8 bases removed from V and 2 bases from J, the gap between germline ends came to 15 bases. This CDR3 contains 14 residues. Germline V gives CDR1 ENHRY, CDR2 SYGVKD. Here the CDR3 reads CAIGGRGPNTEAFF. For the CDR3, the DNA is TGTGCCATCGGGGGCCGAGGCCCTAACACTGAAGCTTTCTTT.

V gene TRBV19 combines with J gene TRBJ2-3; 9 nucleotides line up with TRBD1. The CDR3 totals 15 residues. CDR1 is LNHDA, CDR2 SQIVND, per germline (reference sequence). V was pared by 5 bases and J by 0 bases, with 3 bases of the junction left unmatched. The CDR3: CASSSQGASTDTQYF. The CDR3 DNA is TGTGCCAGTAGTTCACAGGGGGCTAGCACAGATACGCAGTATTTT.

The rearrangement uses TRBV2 and TRBJ2-1; D is possibly TRBD1 (5 bases). Germline loops: CDR1 SNHLY, CDR2 FYNNEI. The CDR3 loop spans 14 amino acids. Trimming shortened V by 4 bases and J by 8 bases, and 15 bases separated the two germline ends. The CDR3 DNA sequence: TGTGCCAGCAGTGTTTTCACGGTAGGGGATGAGCAGTTCTTC. It yields the protein CASSVFTVGDEQFF.

CDR3 sequence: CAIGKDRGSYNEQFF. The CDR3 DNA reads as TGTGCCATCGGGAAAGACAGGGGGTCCTACAATGAGCAGTTCTTC. This sequence joins TRBV10-3 and TRBJ2-1; 9 bases fit TRBD1. The CDR3 extends over 15 amino acids. V lost 8 bases and J lost 1; bases outside the gene matches: 6. Germline V lookup: CDR1 ENHRY, CDR2 SYGVKD.

The rearrangement links TRBV7-9 to TRBJ2-1; D is undetermined. The CDR3 runs 14 residues. The germline V and J ends were trimmed by 3 bases and 8 bases, with 14 bases remaining between them. The germline V gene encodes CDR1 SEHNR and CDR2 FQNEAQ (reference sequence). The CDR3 sequence is CASSFPPHRDEQFF. In DNA form, the CDR3 reads TGTGCCAGCAGCTTTCCCCCCCACCGGGATGAGCAGTTCTTC.

This chain connects TRBV28 to TRBJ2-2, with D possibly being TRBD1 (5 bases). CDR1 and CDR2 (germline): MDHEN, SYDVKM. V was clipped by 7 bases and J by 2 bases, with 11 bases between them. The CDR3 consists of 14 residues. The CDR3 is CASTTGVNTGELFF. CDR3 DNA sequence: TGTGCCAGCACCACAGGAGTTAACACCGGGGAGCTGTTTTTT.

The chain joins TRBV7-9 to TRBJ2-2; no clear D. The ends were cut back, 3 bases at V and 5 bases at J, with 7 bases in the middle. The CDR3 has 13 amino acids. Per germline, CDR1 SEHNR and CDR2 FQNEAQ (reference sequence). In DNA form, the CDR3 reads TGTGCCAGCAGCTTCGGCGGTACCGGGGAGCTGTTTTTT. Its protein product is CASSFGGTGELFF.

The rearrangement uses TRBV10-3 and TRBJ1-2; maybe TRBD1 (5 bases). Trimming shortened V by 2 bases and J by 4 bases, and 17 bases separated the two germline ends. CDR3 length equals 16 residues. CDR1 is ENHRY and CDR2 is SYGVKD in the germline V gene. The CDR3 loop is CAISEPGEARGYGYTF. CDR3 DNA: TGTGCCATCAGTGAGCCGGGGGAGGCCCGTGGCTATGGCTACACCTTC.